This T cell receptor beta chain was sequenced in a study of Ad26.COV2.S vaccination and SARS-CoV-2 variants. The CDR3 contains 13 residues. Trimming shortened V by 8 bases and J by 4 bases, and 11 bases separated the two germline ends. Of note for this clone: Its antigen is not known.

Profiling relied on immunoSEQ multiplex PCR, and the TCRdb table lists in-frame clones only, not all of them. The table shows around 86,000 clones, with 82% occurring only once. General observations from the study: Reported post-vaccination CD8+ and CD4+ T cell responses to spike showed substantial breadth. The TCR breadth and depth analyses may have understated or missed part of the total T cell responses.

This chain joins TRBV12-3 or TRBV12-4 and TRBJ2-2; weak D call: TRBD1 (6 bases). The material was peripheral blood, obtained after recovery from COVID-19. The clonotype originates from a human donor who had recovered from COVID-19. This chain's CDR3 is CASQIRGTGELFF. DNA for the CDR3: TGTGCCAGCCAGATCAGGGGCACCGGGGAGCTGTTTTTT.